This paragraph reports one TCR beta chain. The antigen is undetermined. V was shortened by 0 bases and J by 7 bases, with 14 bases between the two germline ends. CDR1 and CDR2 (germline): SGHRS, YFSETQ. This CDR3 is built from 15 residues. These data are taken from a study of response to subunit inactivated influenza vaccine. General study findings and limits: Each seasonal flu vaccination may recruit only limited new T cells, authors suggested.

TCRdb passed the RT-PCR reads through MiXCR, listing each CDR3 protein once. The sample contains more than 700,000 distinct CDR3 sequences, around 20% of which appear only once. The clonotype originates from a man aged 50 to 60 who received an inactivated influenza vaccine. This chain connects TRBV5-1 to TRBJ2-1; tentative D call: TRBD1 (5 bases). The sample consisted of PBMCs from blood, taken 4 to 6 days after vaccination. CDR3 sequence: CASSLAQGIRNEQFF. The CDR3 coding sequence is TGCGCCAGCAGCTTGGCGCAGGGTATAAGGAATGAGCAGTTCTTC.